These T cell receptor beta chains were read from a single sample in a study of neurological immune-mediated disorders. In TCRdb, the 5' RACE reads were re-called with MiXCR into one record per CDR3 protein. Of about 89,000 distinct CDR3 sequences detected, around 2.6% appear once; the ten largest clones hold about 1%. Sequencing was done on a sample of PBMCs. The receptors here all came from a woman aged 25 to 39 with multiple sclerosis. Each CDR3 is given with its conserved first and last residue. A D gene is named only where the DNA matches it firmly. Where a row states a size, it is once, few, many or the class of an expanded clone; other rows omit it.

d_gene	v_gene	abundance	j_gene	CDR3aa	CDR3nt
NA	TRBV12-3/TRBV12-4	few	TRBJ2-2	CASSLARANGELFF	TGTGCCAGCAGTTTAGCGCGGGCCAACGGGGAGCTGTTTTTT
NA	TRBV20-1	many	TRBJ2-7	CSARGYEQYF	TGCAGTGCTAGGGGTTACGAGCAGTACTTC
NA	TRBV5-1	many	TRBJ2-3	CASSSEGLQVADTQYF	TGCGCCAGCAGCTCCGAGGGGCTGCAGGTGGCAGATACGCAGTATTTT
TRBD1	TRBV18	NA	TRBJ1-5	CASSPGQGEQPQHF	TGTGCCAGCTCCCCGGGACAGGGCGAACAGCCCCAGCATTTT
NA	TRBV29-1	many	TRBJ1-2	CSVPPWGGDGYTF	TGCAGCGTTCCTCCTTGGGGCGGCGATGGCTACACCTTC
NA	TRBV21-1	many	TRBJ2-3	CASSLLRDRETDTQYF	TGTGCCAGCAGCCTCCTCCGGGACAGGGAAACAGATACGCAGTATTTT
NA	TRBV2	many	TRBJ1-5	CASHPQLNQPQHF	TGTGCCAGCCACCCACAGCTTAATCAGCCCCAGCATTTT
TRBD2	TRBV4-1	many	TRBJ2-3	CASTPGLADPDTQYF	TGCGCCAGCACCCCAGGACTAGCGGACCCAGATACGCAGTATTTT
NA	TRBV7-8	many	TRBJ2-7	CASSLFPDAYEQYF	TGTGCCAGCAGCTTATTTCCGGATGCCTACGAGCAGTACTTC
NA	TRBV7-2	many	TRBJ1-2	CASKGRDFYGYTF	TGTGCCAGCAAGGGCAGGGATTTCTATGGCTACACCTTC
TRBD1	TRBV4-3	NA	TRBJ1-1	CASSPLTGGKEAFF	TGCGCCAGCAGCCCATTGACAGGGGGCAAGGAAGCTTTCTTT
NA	TRBV7-9	many	TRBJ2-7	CASSSSGRSSGNEQYF	TGTGCCAGCAGCAGCTCGGGACGGAGCTCGGGGAACGAGCAGTACTTC
TRBD2	TRBV20-1	many	TRBJ2-7	CSARDSRREDYEQYF	TGCAGTGCTAGAGATTCCCGTCGGGAGGACTACGAGCAGTACTTC
NA	TRBV14	NA	TRBJ2-3	CASSPFARQRKRGQYF	TGTGCCAGCAGTCCGTTCGCGAGGCAGAGGAAACGGGGGCAGTATTTT
NA	TRBV10-3	many	TRBJ2-5	CAIKDSQETQYF	TGTGCCATCAAGGACAGCCAAGAGACCCAGTACTTC
NA	TRBV7-2	many	TRBJ2-3	CASSPGYHYTDTQYF	TGTGCCAGCAGCCCGGGGTATCATTACACAGATACGCAGTATTTT
TRBD2	TRBV7-9	many	TRBJ2-1	CASSFAGDEQFF	TGTGCCAGCAGCTTCGCGGGGGATGAGCAGTTCTTC
NA	TRBV7-9	NA	TRBJ2-7	CASSLAAYEQYF	TGTGCCAGCAGCTTAGCAGCCTACGAGCAGTACTTC
NA	TRBV7-9	few	TRBJ1-1	CASSSRGGHLMNTEAFF	TGTGCCAGCAGCTCAAGAGGGGGGCACCTGATGAACACTGAAGCTTTCTTT
NA	TRBV3-1	many	TRBJ2-1	CASSYYNEQFF	TGTGCCAGCAGCTACTACAATGAGCAGTTCTTC
NA	TRBV15	many	TRBJ2-1	CATSRDQGLSNEQFF	TGTGCCACCAGCAGAGATCAAGGACTATCCAATGAGCAGTTCTTC
TRBD2	TRBV15	many	TRBJ2-1	CATSRDRGLAGGEQFF	TGTGCCACCAGCAGAGATAGGGGACTAGCGGGAGGTGAGCAGTTCTTC
NA	TRBV15	many	TRBJ1-1	CATTLRMNTEAFF	TGTGCCACCACACTACGCATGAACACTGAAGCTTTCTTT
TRBD2	TRBV5-1	many	TRBJ2-3	CASSGTLAGGADTQYF	TGCGCCAGCAGCGGAACGCTAGCGGGAGGCGCTGATACGCAGTATTTT
NA	TRBV29-1	many	TRBJ1-4	CSVRGGRATNEKLFF	TGCAGCGTTAGAGGGGGACGGGCAACTAATGAAAAACTGTTTTTT
TRBD1	TRBV7-9	many	TRBJ2-2	CASSWDSLTGELFF	TGTGCCAGCAGCTGGGACAGTCTCACCGGGGAGCTGTTTTTT
TRBD2	TRBV4-2	many	TRBJ2-2	CASSDPGLDTGELFF	TGTGCCAGCAGTGACCCGGGACTAGACACCGGGGAGCTGTTTTTT
NA	TRBV3-1	many	TRBJ2-6	CASSQEVGSGANVLTF	TGTGCCAGCAGCCAAGAGGTGGGATCTGGGGCCAACGTCCTGACTTTC
TRBD2	TRBV20-1	many	TRBJ2-5	CSATSGSGEETQYF	TGCAGTGCTACTAGCGGGAGTGGAGAAGAGACCCAGTACTTC
NA	TRBV2	many	TRBJ2-5	CASSGQTKQETQYF	TGTGCCAGCAGTGGACAGACTAAGCAAGAGACCCAGTACTTC
NA	TRBV7-6	many	TRBJ2-7	CASSLGTPAIHEQYF	TGTGCCAGCAGCTTAGGGACACCGGCTATCCACGAGCAGTACTTC
TRBD2	TRBV20-1	medium-sized	TRBJ2-5	CSARDEAGEGKETQYF	TGCAGTGCTAGAGATGAAGCGGGAGAAGGAAAAGAGACCCAGTACTTC
NA	TRBV27	many	TRBJ1-5	CASSLGAASNQPQHF	TGTGCCAGCAGTTTGGGTGCAGCGTCAAATCAGCCCCAGCATTTT
TRBD2	TRBV5-4	many	TRBJ2-7	CASSLSGLGEQYF	TGTGCCAGCAGCTTGTCGGGACTAGGCGAGCAGTACTTC
NA	TRBV28	many	TRBJ1-4	CASSFREESDEKLFF	TGTGCCAGCAGTTTTCGGGAGGAGAGTGACGAAAAACTGTTTTTT
TRBD1	TRBV6-2/TRBV6-3	many	TRBJ2-5	CASSYSAPGQGETQYF	TGTGCCAGCAGTTACTCGGCACCGGGACAGGGAGAGACCCAGTACTTC
TRBD1	TRBV7-9	many	TRBJ1-1	CASSSLTGFVNTEAFF	TGTGCCAGCAGCTCGTTGACAGGGTTCGTGAACACTGAAGCTTTCTTT